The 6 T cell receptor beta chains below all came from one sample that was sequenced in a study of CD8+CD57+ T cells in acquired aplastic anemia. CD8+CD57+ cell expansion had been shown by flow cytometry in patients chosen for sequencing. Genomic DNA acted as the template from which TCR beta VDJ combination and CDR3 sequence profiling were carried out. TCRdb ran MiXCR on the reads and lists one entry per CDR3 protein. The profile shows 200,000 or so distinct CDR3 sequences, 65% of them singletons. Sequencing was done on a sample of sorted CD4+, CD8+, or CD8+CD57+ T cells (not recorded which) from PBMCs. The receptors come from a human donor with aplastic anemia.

In DNA form, the CDR3 reads TGTTCAGGGGGACAAGAGACCCAGTACTTC. Translation gives CSGGQETQYF. This chain links TRBV9 with TRBJ2-5, with 7 bases identical to TRBD1. The V gene's germline CDR1 is SGDLS and CDR2 YYNGEE. The CDR3 is made up of 10 amino acids.

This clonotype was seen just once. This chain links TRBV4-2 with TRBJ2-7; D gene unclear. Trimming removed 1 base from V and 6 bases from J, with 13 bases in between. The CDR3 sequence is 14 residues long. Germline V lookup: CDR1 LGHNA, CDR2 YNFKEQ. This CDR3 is CASSQGSGIREQYF. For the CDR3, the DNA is TGTGCCAGCAGCCAAGGTTCAGGAATTCGCGAGCAGTACTTC.

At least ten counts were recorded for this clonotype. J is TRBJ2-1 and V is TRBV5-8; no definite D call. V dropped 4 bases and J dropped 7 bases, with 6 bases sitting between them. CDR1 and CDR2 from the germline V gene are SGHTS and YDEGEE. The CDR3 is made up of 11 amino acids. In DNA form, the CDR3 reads TGTGCCAGCAGCCCCGTAAATGAGCAGTTCTTC. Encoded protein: CASSPVNEQFF.

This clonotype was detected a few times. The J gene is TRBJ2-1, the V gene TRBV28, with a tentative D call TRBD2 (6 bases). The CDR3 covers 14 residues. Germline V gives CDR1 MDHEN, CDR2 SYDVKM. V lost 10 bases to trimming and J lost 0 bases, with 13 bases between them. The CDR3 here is CATGLPSSYNEQFF. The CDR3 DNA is TGTGCCACTGGACTACCCAGCTCCTACAATGAGCAGTTCTTC.

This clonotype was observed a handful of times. The CDR3 sequence: CASSQATNGYTF. As DNA, the CDR3 is TGTGCCAGCAGCCAAGCCACAAATGGCTACACCTTC. The V call is TRBV3-1, the J call TRBJ1-2; D remains ambiguous. The CDR3 has 12 residues. Germline lookup yields CDR1 LGHDT and CDR2 YNNKEL (reference sequence). V lost 1 base, J lost 6 bases, and 6 bases lay in between.

This CDR3 is CASYSPFDREEMNTEAFF. For the CDR3, the DNA is TGTGCCAGCTATAGCCCTTTCGACAGGGAGGAAATGAACACTGAAGCTTTCTTT. The chain employs TRBV7-3 and TRBJ1-1; 7 bases match TRBD1. The J segment lost 0 bases and the V segment lost 8 bases, leaving 18 bases of the junction unmatched. The CDR3 contains 18 residues. Germline V lookup: CDR1 SGHTA, CDR2 FQGTGA.